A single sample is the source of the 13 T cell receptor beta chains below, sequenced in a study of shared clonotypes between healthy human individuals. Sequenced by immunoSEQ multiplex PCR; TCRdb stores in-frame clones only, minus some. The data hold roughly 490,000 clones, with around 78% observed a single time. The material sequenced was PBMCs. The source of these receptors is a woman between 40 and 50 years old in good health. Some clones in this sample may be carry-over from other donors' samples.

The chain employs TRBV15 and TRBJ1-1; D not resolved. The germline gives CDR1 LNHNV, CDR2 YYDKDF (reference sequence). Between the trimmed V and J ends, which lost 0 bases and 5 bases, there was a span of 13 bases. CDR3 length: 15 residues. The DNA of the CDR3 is TGTGCCACCAGCAGAGATTTGGGCCCGGGGACTGAAGCTTTCTTT. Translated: CATSRDLGPGTEAFF.

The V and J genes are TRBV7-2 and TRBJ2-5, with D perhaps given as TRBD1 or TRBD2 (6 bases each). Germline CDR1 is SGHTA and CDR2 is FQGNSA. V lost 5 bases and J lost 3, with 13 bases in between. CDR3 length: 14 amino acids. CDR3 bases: TGTGCCAGCAGCCGGGGGCCAGCGGAAGAGACCCAGTACTTC. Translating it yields CASSRGPAEETQYF.

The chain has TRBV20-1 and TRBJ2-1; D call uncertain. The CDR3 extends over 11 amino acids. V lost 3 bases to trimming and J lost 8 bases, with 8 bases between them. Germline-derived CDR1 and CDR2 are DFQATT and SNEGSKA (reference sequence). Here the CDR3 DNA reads TGCAGTGCTAGTCGGGTTGATGAGCAGTTCTTC. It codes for CSASRVDEQFF.

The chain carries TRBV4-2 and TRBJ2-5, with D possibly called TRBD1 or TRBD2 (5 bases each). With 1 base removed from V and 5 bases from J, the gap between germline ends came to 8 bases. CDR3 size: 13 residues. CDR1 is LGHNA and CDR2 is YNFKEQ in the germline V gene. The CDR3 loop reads CASSQGGSETQYF. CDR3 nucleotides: TGTGCCAGCAGCCAAGGGGGGTCGGAGACCCAGTACTTC.

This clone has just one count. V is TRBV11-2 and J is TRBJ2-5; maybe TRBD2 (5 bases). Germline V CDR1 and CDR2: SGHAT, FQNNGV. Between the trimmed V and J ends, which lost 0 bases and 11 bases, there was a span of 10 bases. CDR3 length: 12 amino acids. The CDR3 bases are TGTGCCAGCAGCTTAGATACGAGGGAGCAGTACTTC. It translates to CASSLDTREQYF.

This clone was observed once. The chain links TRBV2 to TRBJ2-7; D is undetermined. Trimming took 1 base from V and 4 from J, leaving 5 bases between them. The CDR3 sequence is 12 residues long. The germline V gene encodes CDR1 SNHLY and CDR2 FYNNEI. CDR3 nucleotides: TGTGCCAGCAGTGAAGACACATACGAGCAGTACTTC. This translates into CASSEDTYEQYF.

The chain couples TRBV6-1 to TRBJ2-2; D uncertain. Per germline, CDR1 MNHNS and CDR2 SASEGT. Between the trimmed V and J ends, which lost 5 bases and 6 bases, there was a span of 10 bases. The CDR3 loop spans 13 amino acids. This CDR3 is CASSITNSGELFF. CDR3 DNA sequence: TGTGCCAGCAGTATTACGAATTCCGGGGAGCTGTTTTTT.

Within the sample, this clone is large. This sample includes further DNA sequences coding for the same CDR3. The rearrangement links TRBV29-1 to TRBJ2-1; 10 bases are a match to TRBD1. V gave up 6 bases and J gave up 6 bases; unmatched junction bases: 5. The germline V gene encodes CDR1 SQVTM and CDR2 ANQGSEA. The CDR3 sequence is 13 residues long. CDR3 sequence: CSVGTGVVNEQFF. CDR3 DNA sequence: TGCAGCGTCGGGACAGGGGTGGTCAATGAGCAGTTCTTC.

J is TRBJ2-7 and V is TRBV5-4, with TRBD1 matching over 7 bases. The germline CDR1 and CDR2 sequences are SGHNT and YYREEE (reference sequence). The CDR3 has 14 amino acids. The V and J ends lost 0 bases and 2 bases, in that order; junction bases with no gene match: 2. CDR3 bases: TGTGCCAGCAGCTTGGGCCAGGGGGCCTACGAGCAGTACTTC. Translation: CASSLGQGAYEQYF.

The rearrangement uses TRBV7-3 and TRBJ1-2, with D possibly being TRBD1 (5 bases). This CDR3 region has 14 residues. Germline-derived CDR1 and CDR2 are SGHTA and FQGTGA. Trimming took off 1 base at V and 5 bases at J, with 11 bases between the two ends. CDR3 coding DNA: TGTGCCAGCAGCTTAAACGCAGGGACTTATGGCTACACCTTC. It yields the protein CASSLNAGTYGYTF.

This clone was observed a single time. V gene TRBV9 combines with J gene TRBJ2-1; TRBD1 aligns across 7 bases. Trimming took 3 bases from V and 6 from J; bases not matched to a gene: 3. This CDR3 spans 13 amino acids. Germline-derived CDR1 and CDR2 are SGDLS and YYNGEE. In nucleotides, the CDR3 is TGTGCCAGCAGCGCATACAGGGGCAATGAGCAGTTCTTC. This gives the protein CASSAYRGNEQFF.

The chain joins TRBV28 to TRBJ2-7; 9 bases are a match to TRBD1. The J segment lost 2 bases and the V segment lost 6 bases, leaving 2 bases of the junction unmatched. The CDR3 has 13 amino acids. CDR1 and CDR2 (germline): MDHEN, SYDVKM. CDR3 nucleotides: TGTGCCAGCAGGGGACAGGGTCCCTACGAGCAGTACTTC. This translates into CASRGQGPYEQYF.

The CDR3 nucleotides read TGTGCCAGCAGCGTAGGTGTACAATATACCTACGAGCAGTACTTC. This encodes CASSVGVQYTYEQYF. The chain is built from TRBV9 and TRBJ2-7; D is ambiguous. The V and J ends lost 0 bases and 2 bases respectively, with 12 bases between them. The germline V gene has CDR1 SGDLS and CDR2 YYNGEE. The CDR3 contains 15 residues.